The sequence of this T cell receptor beta chain was determined in a study of T cell repertoires in cytomegalovirus infection. TCRdb reprocessed the reads via MiXCR and lists one record per CDR3 protein. The sample carries fewer than 1,000,000 distinct CDR3 sequences, roughly 31% recorded once. Deletions cut 6 bases from V and 8 bases from J, with 13 bases between. The CDR3 covers 13 residues. There are a few counts of this clonotype. What it binds is unknown. This clonotype originated in a human donor in good health (CMV status not recorded). Some clones in this sample may be carry-over from other donors' samples. The genes are TRBV12-3 or TRBV12-4 and TRBJ2-2; D unresolved. The material sequenced was cultured CD8+ T cells from PBMCs, taken from culture after CMV antigen stimulation. CDR3 sequence reads: CASSPPASGELFF. DNA of the CDR3: TGTGCCAGCAGCCCCCCGGCATCTGGGGAGCTGTTTTTT.